Shown below are 14 T cell receptor beta chains from a single sample sequenced in a study of CXCR3-negative and CXCR3-positive naive CD8 T cells. Broader study findings: A higher hydrophobicity marked the TRB CDR3s of CXCR3-positive naive cells versus CXCR3-negative naive cells.

UMI-tagged TRB cDNA libraries were built via 5' RACE. TCRdb re-called the 5' RACE reads and catalogs CDR3 proteins one per entry, DNA excluded. The specimen's table records about 110,000 distinct CDR3 sequences. The antigens for these receptors are not known. Sequenced: naive CXCR3+ CD8+ T cells from blood. Subset specified: CD45RO-CCR7+CD27+CD95- naive CD8+ T cells expressing CXCR3 (TNR3+). The receptors originated from a human donor in good health. Some clones in this sample may be carry-over from other donors' samples.

The chain employs TRBV27 and TRBJ2-1; the TCRdb D gene call, TRBD2, has no DNA to confirm it. Germline assignment: CDR1 MNHEY and CDR2 SMNVEV (reference sequence). The CDR3 totals 19 residues. The CDR3 here is CASSLRGTSGSLGVNEQFF.

The rearrangement links TRBV7-9 to TRBJ2-2; the D gene TCRdb calls, TRBD2, cannot be checked with no DNA. Germline V gene lookup returns CDR1 SEHNR and CDR2 FQNEAQ (reference sequence). CDR3 length: 15 residues. This CDR3 is CASSLLGTNTGELFF.

J is TRBJ2-5 and V is TRBV28; no DNA is available, so the TRBD1 call from TCRdb remains unchecked. The CDR3 sequence is 15 residues long. Germline V gene data show CDR1 as MDHEN and CDR2 as SYDVKM. CDR3 residues: CASSLGTGVQETQYF.

This chain uses TRBV12-3 or TRBV12-4 with TRBJ2-5. The CDR3 is made up of 13 amino acids. This CDR3 is CASRSSNQETQYF.

Here the CDR3 reads CASSLVSGDTGELFF. The J gene is TRBJ2-2, the V gene TRBV7-8; TCRdb reports TRBD1, a call that lacks DNA to check it against. This CDR3 has 15 residues. In germline, CDR1 is SGHVS, CDR2 FQNEAQ.

The chain combines TRBV15 with TRBJ1-4; there is no DNA to check the TCRdb D call of TRBD1. This CDR3 comprises 18 residues. Germline V gene lookup returns CDR1 LNHNV and CDR2 YYDKDF (reference sequence). Here the CDR3 reads CATSRVIEDRGGEEKLFF. The full variable domain, with the rest looked up from reference TRBV15 and TRBJ1-4, is DAMVIQNPRYQVTQFGKPVTLSCSQTLNHNVMYWYQQKSSQAPKLLFHYYDKDFNNEADTPDNFQSRRPNTSFCFLDIRSPGLGDTAMYLCATSRVIEDRGGEEKLFFGSGTQLSVL.

This chain links TRBV2 with TRBJ2-7; the TRBD1 assignment by TCRdb is unverifiable without DNA. Germline V gene data show CDR1 as SNHLY and CDR2 as FYNNEI. The CDR3 loop spans 16 amino acids. This CDR3 is CASSVETGRNSYEQYF.

The V gene is TRBV7-6, the J gene TRBJ2-7; TCRdb's D call, TRBD1, is unchecked because there is no DNA. From germline, CDR1 is SGHVS and CDR2 FNYEAQ. The CDR3 sequence is 13 residues long. The CDR3 here is CASSLVGANEQFF.

The chain uses TRBV10-3 and TRBJ2-1. The germline V gene encodes CDR1 ENHRY and CDR2 SYGVKD. The CDR3 is 12 residues long. CDR3 loop: CAIRSESGISFF.

This chain uses TRBV6-5 with TRBJ1-1; TCRdb outputs TRBD1, but without DNA this stays unchecked. Germline CDR1 reads MNHEY; CDR2 reads SVGAGI. The CDR3 sequence is 14 residues long. The CDR3 loop reads CASSVGGGSSEAFF.

This chain connects TRBV29-1 to TRBJ2-7. Looked up from germline, CDR1 is SQVTM and CDR2 is ANQGSEA. The CDR3 is 15 residues long. The CDR3 protein is CSVVEPSTVSYEQYF.

The chain has TRBV6-5 and TRBJ2-7. In germline, CDR1 is MNHEY, CDR2 SVGAGI. CDR3 length: 11 residues. The CDR3 reads CASAQGAEQYF.

This chain links TRBV27 with TRBJ2-3; the TCRdb call, TRBD1, lacks DNA for checking. The CDR3 totals 15 residues. Germline V gene data show CDR1 as MNHEY and CDR2 as SMNVEV (reference sequence). The CDR3 loop reads CASSYGTGGTDTQYF.

The chain carries TRBV6-5 and TRBJ2-1. The CDR3 loop spans 14 amino acids. Per the germline V gene, CDR1 is MNHEY and CDR2 is SVGAGI. CDR3 sequence reads: CASSYSGLNNEQFF.